This T cell receptor (beta chain) was recorded in a study of blood T cell repertoires in COVID-19. About the study: From the United States, Italy and Spain came samples of acute and convalescent COVID-19. PBMCs, B-cell-depleted T cells, or T cells were the source of the cDNA or gDNA that made up the material.

Seattle patients were enrolled during active infection and followed longitudinally. Methods used by the authors: Nucleated cell number was recorded as an estimate derived from reference gene primer amplification. TCRdb's table, derived via immunoSEQ multiplex PCR, lists solely in-frame clones and lacks some. V and J calls plus clone size are reproduced from that table; the DNA served to infer D and trimming. This sample has about 150,000 clones, with just under 85% found just once. This CDR3 contains 14 residues. Germline V lookup: CDR1 SGHVS, CDR2 FQNEAQ. V shed 5 bases, J shed 0 bases, and the junction held 1 base outside the gene matches.

Sequencing input: peripheral blood. The clonotype originates from a woman of 80 years or more with COVID-19, enrolled during active disease. V and J are TRBV7-8 and TRBJ1-3, with 7 bases identical to TRBD1. The CDR3 spells CASSHRGSGNTIYF. In DNA, the CDR3 is TGTGCCAGCAGCCACAGGGGCTCTGGAAACACCATATATTTT.